Presented here are 15 T cell receptor beta chains from one specimen sequenced in a study of blood T cells in healthy people across ages. Primers used in a second PCR of roughly 7 to 12 cycles were a sample-barcoded 5' primer and a J-beta primer mix. TCRdb re-derived calls from the 5' RACE reads in MiXCR, one entry per CDR3 protein. This sample has 550,000 to 800,000 distinct CDR3 sequences, with about 32% found just once. The material sequenced was blood. The origin of the receptors is a woman of 80 years or more in good health.

The V and J genes are TRBV20-1 and TRBJ2-3, with D maybe TRBD2 (7 bases). Germline V gene data show CDR1 as DFQATT and CDR2 as SNEGSKA (reference sequence). The CDR3 totals 15 residues. Trimming left V 0 bases short and J 8 bases short, with 18 bases between. CDR3 protein: CSARDPGGRVGTQYF. CDR3 nucleotides: TGCAGTGCTAGAGATCCGGGGGGCAGGGTAGGTACGCAGTATTTT.

Comments on this clonotype: A much larger clone lies a single base off, so this may be a read error. The genes are TRBV7-9 and TRBJ1-5, with 8 bases that match TRBD1. The CDR3 extends over 14 amino acids. The germline CDR1 and CDR2 sequences are SEHNR and FQNEAQ (reference sequence). CDR3 residues: CSSSLWDRNQPQHF. In DNA, the CDR3 is TGTTCCAGCAGCTTATGGGACAGGAATCAGCCCCAGCATTTT.

This clonotype has a count of ten or more. The J gene is TRBJ1-2, the V gene TRBV6-5, with unresolved D. Germline CDR1 MNHEY, CDR2 SVGAGI. This CDR3 has 12 residues. The V end lost 2 bases, the J end lost 13 bases, and 14 bases lay between the germline ends. In DNA, the CDR3 is TGTGCCAGCAGTTACGGGAGCACGGCTCTCACCTTC. Amino acid sequence: CASSYGSTALTF.

A few counts support this clonotype. The CDR3 here is CASNPGDRASEQYF. For the CDR3, the DNA is TGTGCCTCTAACCCTGGGGACAGGGCGTCCGAGCAGTACTTC. The V and J genes are TRBV19 and TRBJ2-7, with 9 bases matching TRBD1. V lost 11 bases to trimming and J lost 6 bases; unmatched junction nucleotides: 14. Germline V CDR1 and CDR2: LNHDA, SQIVND (reference sequence). This CDR3 comprises 14 residues.

There are many counts of this clonotype. The chain employs TRBV25-1 and TRBJ1-4; D ambiguous. Trimming took 6 bases from V and 8 from J, leaving 7 bases between them. Per germline, CDR1 MGHDK and CDR2 SYGVNS. The CDR3 runs 11 residues. DNA of the CDR3: TGTGCCAGCAGGTCTCCGGAAAAACTGTTTTTT. It translates to CASRSPEKLFF.

There are many counts of this clonotype. The CDR3 DNA follows: TGTGCCATCAGCCCGGGCCAGGGCAACCCTGAGCAGTTCTTC. Amino acids: CAISPGQGNPEQFF. J is TRBJ2-1 and V is TRBV10-3; possibly TRBD1 for D (5 bases). Germline CDR1 and CDR2: ENHRY and SYGVKD. This CDR3 contains 14 residues. V shed 6 bases and J shed 9 bases, with 18 bases lying between them.

The rearrangement joins TRBV23-1 to TRBJ2-7; TRBD1 agrees at 7 bases. TRBV23-1 belongs to the ORF category, with a function that is uncertain. V shed 9 bases, J shed 0 bases, and the junction held 8 bases outside the gene matches. This CDR3 is 14 amino acids long. The CDR3 loop reads CASPPGQSSYEQYF. Here the CDR3 DNA reads TGCGCCAGTCCTCCGGGACAGAGCTCCTACGAGCAGTACTTC.

On this clonotype itself: This sequence may be a read error, since a much larger clone differs from it by one base. The chain carries TRBV29-1 and TRBJ2-7, with 9 bases fitting TRBD1. Germline V CDR1 and CDR2: SQVTM, ANQGSEA. V gave up 5 bases and J gave up 10 bases; unmatched junction bases: 12. The CDR3 has 13 residues. The CDR3 loop is CSVLGTGWAAQYF. CDR3 sequence (DNA): TGCAGCGTTCTAGGGACAGGGTGGGCGGCCCAGTACTTC.

This clonotype was detected ten times or more. The CDR3 protein is CASSRGKAYEQYF. The CDR3 DNA follows: TGCGCCAGCAGCCGCGGGAAAGCCTACGAGCAGTACTTC. The chain carries TRBV5-1 and TRBJ2-7; D might be TRBD2 (6 bases). The CDR3 sequence is 13 residues long. With 4 bases removed from V and 2 bases from J, the gap between germline ends came to 10 bases. CDR1 SGHRS and CDR2 YFSETQ come from the germline V gene.

This clonotype was found many times. This chain joins TRBV5-1 and TRBJ2-1; 11 nucleotides match TRBD1. The CDR3 sequence is 16 residues long. Per the germline V gene, CDR1 is SGHRS and CDR2 is YFSETQ. V trimming: 0 bases; J trimming: 7 bases; junction bases outside the gene matches: 6. This chain's CDR3 is CASSLGIGTGGNEQFF. CDR3 in DNA: TGCGCCAGCAGCTTGGGTATAGGGACAGGGGGAAATGAGCAGTTCTTC.

This clonotype was seen ten or more times. The chain combines TRBV7-9 with TRBJ2-7; D is ambiguous. V gave up 1 base and J gave up 5 bases, with 15 bases separating them. The CDR3 runs to 15 residues. Germline CDR1 SEHNR, CDR2 FQNEAQ (reference sequence). The DNA for the CDR3 is TGTGCCAGCAGCTTAGGGCCGAAGGAGCTACACGAGCAGTACTTC. This translates into CASSLGPKELHEQYF.

This chain joins TRBV20-1 and TRBJ1-5; D ambiguous. CDR3 size: 13 residues. V was cut by 3 bases and J by 3 bases, with 9 bases left in between. Germline V gene data show CDR1 as DFQATT and CDR2 as SNEGSKA (reference sequence). CDR3 bases: TGCAGTGCTAGTTTAGGGTTCAATCAGCCCCAGCATTTT. Its translation is CSASLGFNQPQHF.

The CDR3 protein is CSARRPLAGGLLDGELFF. The CDR3 nucleotides are TGCAGTGCCCGCCGGCCTCTAGCGGGGGGGCTATTAGACGGGGAGCTGTTTTTT. V and J are TRBV20-1 and TRBJ2-2; 12 bases line up with TRBD2. Germline values: CDR1 DFQATT, CDR2 SNEGSKA (reference sequence). The CDR3 contains 18 residues. The V and J ends lost 6 bases and 7 bases, in that order; junction bases with no gene match: 18.

About this clonotype: Being one base from a much bigger clone, this may be a read error. The chain employs TRBV6-2 or TRBV6-3 and TRBJ2-3; TRBD2 matches at 9 bases. Losses at the gene ends were 6 bases for V and 4 bases for J; bases not matched to a gene: 11. There are 16 residues in the CDR3. Germline V gene sequence: CDR1 MNHEY, CDR2 SVGEGT. In DNA, the CDR3 is TGTGCCAGCAGACTTGCGGGACTAGCTGCCTCAGATACGCAGTATTTT. Protein: CASRLAGLAASDTQYF.

This chain joins TRBV20-1 and TRBJ1-1, with D tentatively TRBD1 (5 bases). CDR3 length equals 14 residues. V lost 2 bases and J lost 4, with 14 bases in between. CDR1 and CDR2 (germline): DFQATT, SNEGSKA (reference sequence). The CDR3 bases are TGCAGTGCTAGACAAGGGGAACGAGTCACTGAAGCTTTCTTT. Amino acids: CSARQGERVTEAFF.